This T cell receptor beta chain comes out of a study of OX40 agonist ivuxolimab in advanced cancers. Study details: Of the participants, 40% to 50% had some prior anti-PD-1, anti-PD-L1 or anti-CTLA-4 therapy, which was allowed.

Study-level points and caveats: Part of the nonresponder group also had normalized T-cell clonal expansion that was low. Clonal expansion from baseline to week 6 occurred in both CD4+ and CD8+ T cells.

Profiling relied on immunoSEQ multiplex PCR, and the TCRdb table lists in-frame clones only, not all of them. In the table there are about 94,000 clones, around 86% of which are singletons. This CDR3 comprises 13 residues. CDR1 and CDR2 (germline): MNHNS, SASEGT. V was cut by 4 bases and J by 5 bases, with 11 bases left in between. Points on this clone: The antigen is undetermined.

Exclusion applied to patients with autoimmune disease history or systemic immunosuppression. The TCR was taken from an adult with an advanced solid tumor such as melanoma, head and neck, liver or kidney cancer. Material: CD4+ or CD8+ T cells sorted from blood, obtained in a trial of the OX40 agonist ivuxolimab. The chain has TRBV6-1 and TRBJ1-1; D possibly corresponds to TRBD1 (6 bases). In nucleotides, the CDR3 is TGTGCCAGCAGTGCGACAGGTAGTACTGAAGCTTTCTTT. Protein: CASSATGSTEAFF.